The TCR beta chain described here comes from a study of T cell clonality in common variable immunodeficiency. This clone turned up a few times. Its cognate antigen is unknown. The read is 3 residues too short to cover the CDR3 end, so that end is filled in from the germline J gene. With V trimmed by 4 bases and J by 9 bases, 11 bases remained unmatched. The germline gives CDR1 SGHTA, CDR2 FQGNSA. The CDR3 is 15 residues long. Donors gave roughly 4.5 to 9 ml heparinized peripheral whole blood. CVID and control samples used equivalent genomic DNA input. Sequenced by immunoSEQ multiplex PCR; TCRdb stores in-frame clones only, minus some. The repertoire consists of about 40,000 clones, none detected only once. Overall study findings and caveats: Compared with healthy controls, CVID subjects showed increased TCRbeta clonality, mostly in about a third. Fewer TCRbeta clones were shared among CVID subjects than controls.

This receptor was identified in a person between 18 and 75 years old in good health. Material: peripheral blood mononuclear cells. The chain combines TRBV7-2 with TRBJ2-1, with 8 nucleotides matching TRBD2. The sequenced CDR3 bases are TGTGCCAGCAGCTCCTCCAGCGGGAGCTGGAGTGAG. Its translation is CASSSSSGSWSE. In full, the CDR3 is CASSSSSGSWSEQFF.